This T cell receptor beta chain was retrieved from a study of blood T cell repertoires in COVID-19. Study-wide context: Acute-phase and convalescent COVID-19 samples originated in the United States, Italy and Spain.

Losses at the gene ends were 6 bases for V and 3 bases for J; bases not matched to a gene: 10. This CDR3 has 16 residues. The germline gives CDR1 SGHRS, CDR2 YFSETQ. The assay was immunoSEQ multiplex PCR, and TCRdb's table has in-frame clones only and misses some. The profile covers approximately 38,000 clones, with roughly nine tenths appearing a single time and 7% to 9.5% taken by the ten largest. The table lists this clone with a count of one. This receptor was identified in a man aged 25 to 40 with active or convalescent COVID-19. Source material: peripheral blood. J is TRBJ2-1 and V is TRBV5-1, with 9 bases matching TRBD2. CDR3 nucleotide sequence: TGCGCCAGCAAGAGAGCGGGAGGAAGGAACTACAATGAGCAGTTCTTC. This codes for CASKRAGGRNYNEQFF.